This T cell receptor beta chain was documented in a study of T cell responses to AZD1222 COVID-19 vaccine. CDR1 is LGHNT and CDR2 is FRNRAP in the germline V gene. Trimming shortened V by 2 bases and J by 1 base, and 17 bases separated the two germline ends. This CDR3 comprises 17 residues. Comment on this clone: Its antigen is unidentified.

The data were produced by immunoSEQ multiplex PCR, yet TCRdb's version contains in-frame clones alone and is incomplete. The sample lists about 130,000 clones, over 85% seen once, with 6.5% to 8% in the top ten. Study-level results: Reports say nearly half of spike-specific TCRs go after unmutated variant regions. White British people made up most donors, females outnumbered males, and clonal diversity was possibly underestimated.

This specimen consisted of peripheral blood, obtained 28 days after the second AZD1222 dose. The clonotype comes from an adult who received the AZD1222 COVID-19 vaccine. The chain uses TRBV12-5 and TRBJ1-2; D may be TRBD1 (5 bases). The CDR3 coding sequence is TGTGCTAGTGGTTTGAGGGCAGGGAGTAACCTTAACTATGGCTACACCTTC. Amino acid sequence: CASGLRAGSNLNYGYTF.